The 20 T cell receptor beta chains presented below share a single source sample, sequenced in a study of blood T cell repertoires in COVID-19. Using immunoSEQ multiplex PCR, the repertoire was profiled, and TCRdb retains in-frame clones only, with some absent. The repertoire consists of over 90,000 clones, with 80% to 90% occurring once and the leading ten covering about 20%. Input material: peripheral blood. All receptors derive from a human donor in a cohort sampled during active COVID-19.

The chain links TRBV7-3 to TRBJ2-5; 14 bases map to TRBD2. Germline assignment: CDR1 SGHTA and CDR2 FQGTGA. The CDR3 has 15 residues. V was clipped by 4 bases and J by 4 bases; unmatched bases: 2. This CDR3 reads CASSSGTSGGETQYF. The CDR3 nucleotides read TGTGCCAGCAGCTCCGGGACTAGCGGGGGAGAGACCCAGTACTTC.

CDR3 sequence (DNA): TGTGCCAGCAGTTTAGTTGGGGACTACTTACATCAGCCCCAGCATTTT. This encodes CASSLVGDYLHQPQHF. The gene calls are TRBV28 and TRBJ1-5; D may be TRBD1 (5 bases). The V end lost 2 bases, the J end lost 5 bases, and 16 bases lay between the germline ends. The CDR3 sequence is 16 residues long. Germline loops: CDR1 MDHEN, CDR2 SYDVKM.

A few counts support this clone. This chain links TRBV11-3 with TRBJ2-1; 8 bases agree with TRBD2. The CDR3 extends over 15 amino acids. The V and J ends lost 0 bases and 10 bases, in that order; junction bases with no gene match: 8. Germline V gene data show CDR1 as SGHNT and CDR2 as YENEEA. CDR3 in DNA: TGTGCCAGCAGCTTAGATGGACTAGCCGGAAGGGAGCAGTTCTTC. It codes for CASSLDGLAGREQFF.

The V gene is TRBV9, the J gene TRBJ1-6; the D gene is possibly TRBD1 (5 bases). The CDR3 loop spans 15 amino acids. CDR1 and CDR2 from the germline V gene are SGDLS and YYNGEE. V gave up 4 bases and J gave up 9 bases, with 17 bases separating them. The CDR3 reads CASSYGGGRGSPLHF. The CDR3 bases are TGTGCCAGCAGCTACGGCGGGGGTAGGGGTTCACCCCTCCACTTT.

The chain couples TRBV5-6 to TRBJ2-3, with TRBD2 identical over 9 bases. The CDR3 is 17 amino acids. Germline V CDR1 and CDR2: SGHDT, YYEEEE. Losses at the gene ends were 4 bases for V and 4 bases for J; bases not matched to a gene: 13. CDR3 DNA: TGTGCCAGCAGCCTTTGGACTAGCGTAACGATGCCAGATACGCAGTATTTT. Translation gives CASSLWTSVTMPDTQYF.

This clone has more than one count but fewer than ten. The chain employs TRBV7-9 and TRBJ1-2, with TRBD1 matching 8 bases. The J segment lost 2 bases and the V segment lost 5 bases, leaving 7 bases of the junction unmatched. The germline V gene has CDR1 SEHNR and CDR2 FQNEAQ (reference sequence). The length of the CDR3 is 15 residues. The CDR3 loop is CASSTGGVANYGYTF. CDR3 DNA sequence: TGTGCCAGCAGCACAGGGGGGGTAGCAAACTATGGCTACACCTTC.

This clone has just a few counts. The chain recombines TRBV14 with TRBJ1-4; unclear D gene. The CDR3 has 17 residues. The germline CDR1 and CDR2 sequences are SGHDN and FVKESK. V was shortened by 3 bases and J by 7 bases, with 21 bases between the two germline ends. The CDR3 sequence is CASSQTGATSGFEKLFF. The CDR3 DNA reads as TGTGCCAGCAGCCAGACTGGAGCGACTAGCGGGTTTGAAAAACTGTTTTTT.

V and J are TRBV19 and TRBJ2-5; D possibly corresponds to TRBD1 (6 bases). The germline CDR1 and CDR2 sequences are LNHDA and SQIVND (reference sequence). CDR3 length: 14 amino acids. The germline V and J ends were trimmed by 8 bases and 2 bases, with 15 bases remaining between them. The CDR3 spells CASSVQGGQETQYF. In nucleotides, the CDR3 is TGTGCCAGTTCAGTACAGGGTGGGCAAGAGACCCAGTACTTC.

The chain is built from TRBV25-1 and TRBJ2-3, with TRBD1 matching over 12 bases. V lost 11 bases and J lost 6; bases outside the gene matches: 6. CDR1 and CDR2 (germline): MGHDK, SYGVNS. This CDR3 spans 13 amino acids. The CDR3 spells CAARGQGADTQYF. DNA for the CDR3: TGTGCCGCAAGGGGACAGGGGGCGGATACGCAGTATTTT.

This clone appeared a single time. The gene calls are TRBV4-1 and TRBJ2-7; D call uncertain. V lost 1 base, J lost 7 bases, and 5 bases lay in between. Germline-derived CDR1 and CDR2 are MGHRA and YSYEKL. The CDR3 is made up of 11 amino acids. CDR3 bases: TGCGCCAGCAGCCAAGGTCCGGAGCAGTACTTC. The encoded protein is CASSQGPEQYF.

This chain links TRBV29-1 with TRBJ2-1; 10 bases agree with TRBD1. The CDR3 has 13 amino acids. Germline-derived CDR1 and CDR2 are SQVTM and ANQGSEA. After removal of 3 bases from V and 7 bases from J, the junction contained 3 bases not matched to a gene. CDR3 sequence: CSVDWTGGNEQFF. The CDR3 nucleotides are TGCAGCGTTGATTGGACAGGGGGGAATGAGCAGTTCTTC.

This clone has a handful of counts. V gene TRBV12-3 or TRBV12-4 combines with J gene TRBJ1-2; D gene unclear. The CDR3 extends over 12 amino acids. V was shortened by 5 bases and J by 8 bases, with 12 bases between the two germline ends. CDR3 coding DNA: TGTGCCAGCAGTGTTTTGGCCCACGGCTACACCTTC. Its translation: CASSVLAHGYTF.

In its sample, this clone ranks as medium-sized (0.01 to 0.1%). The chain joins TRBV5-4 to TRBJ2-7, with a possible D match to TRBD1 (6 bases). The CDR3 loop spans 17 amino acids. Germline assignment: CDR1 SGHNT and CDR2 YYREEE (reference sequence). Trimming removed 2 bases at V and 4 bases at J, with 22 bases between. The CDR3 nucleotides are TGTGCCAGCAGCTTTCCCTCGGGACACCCCCGTGTATACGAGCAGTACTTC. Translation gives CASSFPSGHPRVYEQYF.

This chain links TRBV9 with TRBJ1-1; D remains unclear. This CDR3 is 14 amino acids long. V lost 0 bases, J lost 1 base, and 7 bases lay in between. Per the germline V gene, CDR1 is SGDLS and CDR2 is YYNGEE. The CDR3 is CASSVDNRNTEAFF. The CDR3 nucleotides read TGTGCCAGCAGCGTAGACAACAGGAACACTGAAGCTTTCTTT.

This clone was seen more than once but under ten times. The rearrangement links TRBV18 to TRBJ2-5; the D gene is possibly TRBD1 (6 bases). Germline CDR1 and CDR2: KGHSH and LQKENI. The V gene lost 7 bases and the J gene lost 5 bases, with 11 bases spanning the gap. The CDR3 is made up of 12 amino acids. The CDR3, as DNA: TGTGCCAGCTTCCGGGACACGGAGACCCAGTACTTC. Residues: CASFRDTETQYF.

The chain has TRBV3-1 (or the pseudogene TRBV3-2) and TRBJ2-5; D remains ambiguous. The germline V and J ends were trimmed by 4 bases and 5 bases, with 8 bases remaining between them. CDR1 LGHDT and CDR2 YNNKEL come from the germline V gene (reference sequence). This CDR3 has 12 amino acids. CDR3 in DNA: TGTGCCAGCAGCCGGGCCTCGGAGACCCAGTACTTC. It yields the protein CASSRASETQYF.

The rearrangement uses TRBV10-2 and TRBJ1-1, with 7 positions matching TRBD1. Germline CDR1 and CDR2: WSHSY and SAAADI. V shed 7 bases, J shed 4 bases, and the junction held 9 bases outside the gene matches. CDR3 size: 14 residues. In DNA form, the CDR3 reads TGCGCCAGCACAAGGAAGACAGGGACCACTGAAGCTTTCTTT. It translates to CASTRKTGTTEAFF.

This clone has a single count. The DNA for the CDR3 is TGTGCCAGCAGCTTAGATCTCGGGTCACACACCTTC. This translates into CASSLDLGSHTF. The V and J genes are TRBV11-2 and TRBJ1-2, with D hard to call. The V gene's germline CDR1 is SGHAT and CDR2 FQNNGV. The CDR3 is made up of 12 amino acids. V gave up 0 bases and J gave up 12 bases, with 11 bases separating them.

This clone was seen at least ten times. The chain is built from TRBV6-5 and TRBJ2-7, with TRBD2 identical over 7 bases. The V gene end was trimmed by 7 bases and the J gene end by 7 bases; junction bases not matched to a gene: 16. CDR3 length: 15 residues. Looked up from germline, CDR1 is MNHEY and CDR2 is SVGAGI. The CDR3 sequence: CASNFVTGGPPEQYF. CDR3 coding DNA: TGTGCCAGCAATTTTGTGACGGGAGGACCTCCTGAGCAGTACTTC.

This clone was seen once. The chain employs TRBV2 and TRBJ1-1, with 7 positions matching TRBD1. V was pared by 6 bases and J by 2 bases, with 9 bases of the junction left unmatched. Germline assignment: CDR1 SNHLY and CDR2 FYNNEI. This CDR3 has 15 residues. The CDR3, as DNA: TGTGCCAGCAGAGCAGATACAGGGGCCAACACTGAAGCTTTCTTT. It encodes CASRADTGANTEAFF. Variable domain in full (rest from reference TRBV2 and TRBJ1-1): EPEVTQTPSHQVTQMGQEVILRCVPISNHLYFYWYRQILGQKVEFLVSFYNNEISEKSEIFDDQFSVERPDGSNFTLKIRSTKLEDSAMYFCASRADTGANTEAFFGQGTRLTVV.